This T cell receptor beta chain is from a study of PD-L1 blockade in urothelial cancer. Assay used: immunoSEQ multiplex PCR; TCRdb lists only in-frame clones, some missing. This table has some 120,000 clones, approximately 84% appearing once. V lost 0 bases, J lost 0 bases, and 6 bases lay in between. Germline CDR1 and CDR2: SGHDT and YYEEEE. This CDR3 has 14 amino acids. This clone was detected only once. Time point of the sample: pretreatment peripheral blood. Patients' urothelial carcinoma was locally advanced or metastatic. This sample comprised PBMCs, obtained around atezolizumab (anti-PD-L1) treatment. The J gene is TRBJ1-1, the V gene TRBV5-6, with D tentatively TRBD1 (5 bases). This sequence was found in a middle-aged man with urothelial cancer. The DNA of the CDR3 is TGTGCCAGCAGCTTGGGGGGGGTGAACACTGAAGCTTTCTTT. Its translation is CASSLGGVNTEAFF.